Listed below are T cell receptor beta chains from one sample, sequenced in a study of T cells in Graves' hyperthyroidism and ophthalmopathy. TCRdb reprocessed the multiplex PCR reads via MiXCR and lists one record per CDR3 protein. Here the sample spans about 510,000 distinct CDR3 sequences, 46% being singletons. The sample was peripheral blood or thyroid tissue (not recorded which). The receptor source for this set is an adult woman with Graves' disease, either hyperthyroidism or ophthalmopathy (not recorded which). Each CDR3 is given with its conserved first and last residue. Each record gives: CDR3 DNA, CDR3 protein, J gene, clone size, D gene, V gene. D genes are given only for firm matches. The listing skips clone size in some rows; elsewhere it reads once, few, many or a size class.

CDR3nt: TGTGCCAGCACCCGGGACAGCGGTTACACCGGGGAGCTGTTTTTT
CDR3aa: CASTRDSGYTGELFF
j_gene: TRBJ2-2
abundance: many
d_gene: TRBD1
v_gene: TRBV2

CDR3nt: TGTGCCAGCAATCATCAGGGGAACAATCAGCCCCAGCATTTT
CDR3aa: CASNHQGNNQPQHF
j_gene: TRBJ1-5
abundance: many
d_gene: .
v_gene: TRBV6-6

CDR3nt: TGTGCCAGTAAATTGACAGGGGCAAAAGGCTACACCTTC
CDR3aa: CASKLTGAKGYTF
j_gene: TRBJ1-2
abundance: many
d_gene: TRBD1
v_gene: TRBV19

CDR3nt: TGTGCCATCAGTTACGGACTAGCAGGAGGGCGAGAGACCCAGTACTTC
CDR3aa: CAISYGLAGGRETQYF
j_gene: TRBJ2-5
abundance: few
d_gene: TRBD2
v_gene: TRBV6-5

CDR3nt: TGTGCCCTCGGCGGCATTAATGAAAAACTGTTTTTT
CDR3aa: CALGGINEKLFF
j_gene: TRBJ1-4
abundance: few
d_gene: .
v_gene: TRBV6-1

CDR3nt: TGTGCCAGCAGCTTAGTAGGCAGGAATAATTCACCCCTCCACTTT
CDR3aa: CASSLVGRNNSPLHF
j_gene: TRBJ1-6
abundance: many
d_gene: .
v_gene: TRBV7-2

CDR3nt: TGTGCCAGCAAGTTAGCGGGGAGCTCTGGGGCCAACGTCCTGACTTTC
CDR3aa: CASKLAGSSGANVLTF
j_gene: TRBJ2-6
abundance: .
d_gene: TRBD2
v_gene: TRBV28

CDR3nt: TGTGCCAGCACCCAGGGGACAGGGCTTTACTTC
CDR3aa: CASTQGTGLYF
j_gene: TRBJ2-7
abundance: many
d_gene: TRBD1
v_gene: TRBV7-8

CDR3nt: TGTGCCAGCAGCCCGTCAATAGCGGGAGGCACCTCAGGAGAGACCCAGTACTTC
CDR3aa: CASSPSIAGGTSGETQYF
j_gene: TRBJ2-5
abundance: .
d_gene: TRBD2
v_gene: TRBV11-2

CDR3nt: TGTGCCATCAGTGAGCGACAGACTAGCGGCTACGAGCAGTACTTC
CDR3aa: CAISERQTSGYEQYF
j_gene: TRBJ2-7
abundance: few
d_gene: TRBD2
v_gene: TRBV10-3

CDR3nt: TGTGCCACCAGCAGTAGGGACAGATCACCTAGCACAGATACGCAGTATTTT
CDR3aa: CATSSRDRSPSTDTQYF
j_gene: TRBJ2-3
abundance: few
d_gene: TRBD1
v_gene: TRBV15

CDR3nt: TGCGCCAGCAGCTCGACAGCGATGGAGACCCAGTACTTC
CDR3aa: CASSSTAMETQYF
j_gene: TRBJ2-5
abundance: many
d_gene: .
v_gene: TRBV5-1

CDR3nt: TGCAGTGCTAGGGGGGGGGGGACTGAAGCTTTCTTT
CDR3aa: CSARGGGTEAFF
j_gene: TRBJ1-1
abundance: many
d_gene: .
v_gene: TRBV20-1

CDR3nt: TGCGCCAGCAGCCCTTTACTAGCGAATGAGCAGTTCTTC
CDR3aa: CASSPLLANEQFF
j_gene: TRBJ2-1
abundance: .
d_gene: TRBD2
v_gene: TRBV10-1

CDR3nt: TGTGCCACCAGCCGTGGCTCCAGCTCCTACGAGCAGTACTTC
CDR3aa: CATSRGSSSYEQYF
j_gene: TRBJ2-7
abundance: few
d_gene: .
v_gene: TRBV15

CDR3nt: TGTGCCACCAGCAGTTACCGAAGCAATCAGCCCCAGCATTTT
CDR3aa: CATSSYRSNQPQHF
j_gene: TRBJ1-5
abundance: .
d_gene: .
v_gene: TRBV15

CDR3nt: TGTGCCAGCAGCCAAGTAGGCGATATAAGGCATGGCTACACCTTC
CDR3aa: CASSQVGDIRHGYTF
j_gene: TRBJ1-2
abundance: .
d_gene: .
v_gene: TRBV9

CDR3nt: TGCGCCAGCAGCCACCCGGGACAGGATGAAAAACTGTTTTTT
CDR3aa: CASSHPGQDEKLFF
j_gene: TRBJ1-4
abundance: many
d_gene: TRBD1
v_gene: TRBV5-1

CDR3nt: TGTGCCAGCAGTGGGGAAGTGGCCCGCCCTAATGAAAAACTGTTTTTT
CDR3aa: CASSGEVARPNEKLFF
j_gene: TRBJ1-4
abundance: many
d_gene: .
v_gene: TRBV2

CDR3nt: TGTGCCAGCAGTTTAGAGAGGGCCTATGGCTACACCTTC
CDR3aa: CASSLERAYGYTF
j_gene: TRBJ1-2
abundance: few
d_gene: .
v_gene: TRBV25-1

CDR3nt: TGCGCCAGCAGCCGTGGCCCGGAGAAGAACACTGAAGCTTTCTTT
CDR3aa: CASSRGPEKNTEAFF
j_gene: TRBJ1-1
abundance: once
d_gene: .
v_gene: TRBV7-3

CDR3nt: TGCGCCAGCAACCCCGGGGAAGGGGGCGAAGCTTTCTTT
CDR3aa: CASNPGEGGEAFF
j_gene: TRBJ1-1
abundance: many
d_gene: TRBD1
v_gene: TRBV5-1

CDR3nt: TGTGCCAGCATGCGTTTTGGCAATCAGCCCCAGCATTTT
CDR3aa: CASMRFGNQPQHF
j_gene: TRBJ1-5
abundance: .
d_gene: .
v_gene: TRBV6-1

CDR3nt: TGTGCCAGCAGCTTCGGACAGGCTAGGAACACCATATATTTT
CDR3aa: CASSFGQARNTIYF
j_gene: TRBJ1-3
abundance: .
d_gene: TRBD1
v_gene: TRBV6-1

CDR3nt: TGCGCCAGCAGCTCCGGGAGGACAGGGGGCTCCTACGAGCAGTACTTC
CDR3aa: CASSSGRTGGSYEQYF
j_gene: TRBJ2-7
abundance: many
d_gene: TRBD1
v_gene: TRBV5-1

CDR3nt: TGCGCCAGCGAGGAAGCCGGGGAGCTGTTTTTT
CDR3aa: CASEEAGELFF
j_gene: TRBJ2-2
abundance: .
d_gene: .
v_gene: TRBV5-1

CDR3nt: TGCGCCAGCAGCTTGGGGCCAGACTATGGCAATCAGCCCCAGCATTTT
CDR3aa: CASSLGPDYGNQPQHF
j_gene: TRBJ1-5
abundance: .
d_gene: .
v_gene: TRBV5-1

CDR3nt: TGTGCCAGCAGTGCTTATACACTAGTCGGTTGGCAGTACTTC
CDR3aa: CASSAYTLVGWQYF
j_gene: TRBJ2-7
abundance: .
d_gene: .
v_gene: TRBV14

CDR3nt: TGTGCCAGCGCTCTGTCACGGCCCCAGCATTTT
CDR3aa: CASALSRPQHF
j_gene: TRBJ1-5
abundance: many
d_gene: .
v_gene: TRBV2

CDR3nt: TGTGCCAGCAGCCCAGGGACTATCCCAACCTACGAGCAGTACTTC
CDR3aa: CASSPGTIPTYEQYF
j_gene: TRBJ2-7
abundance: .
d_gene: TRBD2
v_gene: TRBV7-2

CDR3nt: TGTGCCAGCAGCCCCAGACTAGCGGGAGCGAGAGGCGAGCAGTACTTC
CDR3aa: CASSPRLAGARGEQYF
j_gene: TRBJ2-7
abundance: .
d_gene: TRBD2
v_gene: TRBV7-8

CDR3nt: TGTGCCAGCAGCTTGCCAGGGCAGCCCCAGCATTTT
CDR3aa: CASSLPGQPQHF
j_gene: TRBJ1-5
abundance: many
d_gene: .
v_gene: TRBV5-4

CDR3nt: TGTGCCAGCAGCTTATGGGTACAGGGCGGCAGTGGCTACACCTTC
CDR3aa: CASSLWVQGGSGYTF
j_gene: TRBJ1-2
abundance: .
d_gene: .
v_gene: TRBV7-9